This TCR beta chain comes out of a study of OX40 agonist ivuxolimab in advanced cancers. The overall study: Six ivuxolimab dose levels, 0.01 to 10 mg/kg, were given intravenously every 2 weeks. Cancers in dose escalation were hepatocellular, melanoma, renal cell and head and neck.

Autoimmune disease history or systemic immunosuppression meant exclusion. Blood was sampled at baseline, cycle 4 day 1, and cycle 7 day 1. CDR1 and CDR2 (germline): SGHDT, YYEEEE. The CDR3 covers 16 residues. The ends were cut back, 0 bases at V and 2 bases at J, with 12 bases in the middle. This clone was detected a few times. Sequenced by immunoSEQ multiplex PCR; TCRdb stores in-frame clones only, minus some. The sample shows tens of thousands of clones, around 90% of them seen only once. The chain is built from TRBV5-6 and TRBJ1-3, with a weak D call TRBD1 (6 bases). The TCR sequence derives from an adult with an advanced solid tumor such as melanoma, head and neck, liver or kidney cancer. This material consisted of CD4+ or CD8+ T cells sorted from blood, taken in a trial of the OX40 agonist ivuxolimab. The CDR3 DNA sequence: TGTGCCAGCAGCTTGGGGCCCAGGGGCCCTGGAAACACCATATATTTT. Translated, it gives CASSLGPRGPGNTIYF.